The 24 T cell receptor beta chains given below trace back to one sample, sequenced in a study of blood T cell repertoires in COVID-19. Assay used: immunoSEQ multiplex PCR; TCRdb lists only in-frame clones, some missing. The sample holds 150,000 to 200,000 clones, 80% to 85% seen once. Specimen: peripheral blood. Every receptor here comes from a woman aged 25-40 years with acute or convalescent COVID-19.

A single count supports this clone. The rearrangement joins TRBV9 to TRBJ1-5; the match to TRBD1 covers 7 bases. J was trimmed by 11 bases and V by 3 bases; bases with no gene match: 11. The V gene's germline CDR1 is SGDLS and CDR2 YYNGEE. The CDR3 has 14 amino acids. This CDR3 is CASSAGQDGVAQHF. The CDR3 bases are TGTGCCAGCAGCGCCGGACAGGATGGGGTTGCCCAGCATTTT.

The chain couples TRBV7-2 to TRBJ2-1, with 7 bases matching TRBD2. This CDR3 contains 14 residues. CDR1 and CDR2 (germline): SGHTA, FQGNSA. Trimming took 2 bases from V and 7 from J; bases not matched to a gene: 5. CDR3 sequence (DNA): TGTGCCAGCAGCTTACTGCGGGAGAGGAATGAGCAGTTCTTC. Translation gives CASSLLRERNEQFF.

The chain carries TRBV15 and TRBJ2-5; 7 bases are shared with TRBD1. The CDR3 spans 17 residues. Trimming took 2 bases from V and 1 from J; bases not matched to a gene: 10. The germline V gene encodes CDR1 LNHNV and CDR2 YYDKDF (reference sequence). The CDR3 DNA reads TGTGCCACCAGCAGACCTGGACAGGCAAGGATCCAAGAGACCCAGTACTTC. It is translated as CATSRPGQARIQETQYF. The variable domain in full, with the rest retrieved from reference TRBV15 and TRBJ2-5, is DAMVIQNPRYQVTQFGKPVTLSCSQTLNHNVMYWYQQKSSQAPKLLFHYYDKDFNNEADTPDNFQSRRPNTSFCFLDIRSPGLGDTAMYLCATSRPGQARIQETQYFGPGTRLLVL.

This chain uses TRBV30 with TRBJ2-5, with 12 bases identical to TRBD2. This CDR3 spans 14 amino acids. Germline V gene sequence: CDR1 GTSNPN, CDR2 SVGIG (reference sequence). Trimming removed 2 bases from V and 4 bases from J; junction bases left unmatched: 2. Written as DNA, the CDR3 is TGTGCCTGGAGTCCACTAGCGGGAGGAGAGACCCAGTACTTC. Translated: CAWSPLAGGETQYF.

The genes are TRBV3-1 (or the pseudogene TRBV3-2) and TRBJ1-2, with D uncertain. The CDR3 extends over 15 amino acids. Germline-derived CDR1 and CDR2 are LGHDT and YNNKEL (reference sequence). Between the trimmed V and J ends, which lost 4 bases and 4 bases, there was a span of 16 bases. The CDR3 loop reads CASSLDETGAYGYTF. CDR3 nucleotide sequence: TGTGCCAGCAGCCTGGATGAGACGGGAGCCTATGGCTACACCTTC.

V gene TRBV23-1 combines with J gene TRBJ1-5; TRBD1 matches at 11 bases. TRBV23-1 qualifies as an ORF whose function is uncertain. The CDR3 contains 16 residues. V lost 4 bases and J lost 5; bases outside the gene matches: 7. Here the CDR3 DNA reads TGCGCCAGCAGTCCTAGCGGGACAGGGGGTGATCAGCCCCAGCATTTT. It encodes CASSPSGTGGDQPQHF.

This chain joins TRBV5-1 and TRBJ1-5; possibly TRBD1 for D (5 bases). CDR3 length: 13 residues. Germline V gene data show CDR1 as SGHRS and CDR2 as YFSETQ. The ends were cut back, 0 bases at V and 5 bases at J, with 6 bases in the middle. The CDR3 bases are TGCGCCAGCAGCTTGGGCAGGGATCAGCCCCAGCATTTT. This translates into CASSLGRDQPQHF.

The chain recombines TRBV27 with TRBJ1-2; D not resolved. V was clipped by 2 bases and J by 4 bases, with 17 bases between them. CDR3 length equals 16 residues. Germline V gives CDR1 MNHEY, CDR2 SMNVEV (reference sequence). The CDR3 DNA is TGTGCCAGCAGTTTAAGGTCGGCAGGCCTTAGCTATGGCTACACCTTC. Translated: CASSLRSAGLSYGYTF.

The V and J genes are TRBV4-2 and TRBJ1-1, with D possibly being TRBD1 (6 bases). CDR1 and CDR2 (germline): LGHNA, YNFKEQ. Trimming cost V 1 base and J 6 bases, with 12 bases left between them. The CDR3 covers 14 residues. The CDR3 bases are TGTGCCAGCAGCCAAGTTTGGGGGCAGTCTGAAGCTTTCTTT. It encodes CASSQVWGQSEAFF.

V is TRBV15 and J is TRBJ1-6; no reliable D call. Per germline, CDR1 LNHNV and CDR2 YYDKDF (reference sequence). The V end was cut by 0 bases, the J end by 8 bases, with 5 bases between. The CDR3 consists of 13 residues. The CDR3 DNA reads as TGTGCCACCAGCAGAGATGCGGATTCACCCCTCCACTTT. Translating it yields CATSRDADSPLHF.

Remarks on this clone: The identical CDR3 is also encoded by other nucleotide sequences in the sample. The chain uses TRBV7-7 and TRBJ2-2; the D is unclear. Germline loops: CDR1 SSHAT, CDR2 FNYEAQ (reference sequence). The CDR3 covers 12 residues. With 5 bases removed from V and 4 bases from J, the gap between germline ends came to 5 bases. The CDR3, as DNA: TGTGCCAGCAGCCCCCGCACCGGGGAGCTGTTTTTT. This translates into CASSPRTGELFF.

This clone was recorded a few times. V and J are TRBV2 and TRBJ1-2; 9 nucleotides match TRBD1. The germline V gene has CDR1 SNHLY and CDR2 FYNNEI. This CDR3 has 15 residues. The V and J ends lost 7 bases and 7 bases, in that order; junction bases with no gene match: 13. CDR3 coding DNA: TGTGCCAGCAATAACAGGGGGCTGATGCGGGGTGGCTACACCTTC. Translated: CASNNRGLMRGGYTF.

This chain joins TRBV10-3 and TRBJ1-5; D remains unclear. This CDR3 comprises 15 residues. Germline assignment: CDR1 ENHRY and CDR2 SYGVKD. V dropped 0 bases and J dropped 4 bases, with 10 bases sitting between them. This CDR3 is CAISESTRVNQPQHF. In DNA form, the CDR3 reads TGTGCCATCAGTGAGTCGACCCGGGTGAATCAGCCCCAGCATTTT.

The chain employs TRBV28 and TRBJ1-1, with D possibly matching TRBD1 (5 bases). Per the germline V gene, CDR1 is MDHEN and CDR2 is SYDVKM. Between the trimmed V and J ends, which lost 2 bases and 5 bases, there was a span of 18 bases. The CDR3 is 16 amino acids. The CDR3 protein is CASSLRPGLLKTEAFF. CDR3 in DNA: TGTGCCAGCAGTTTACGCCCAGGGTTATTAAAGACTGAAGCTTTCTTT. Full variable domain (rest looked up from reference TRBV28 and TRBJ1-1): DVKVTQSSRYLVKRTGEKVFLECVQDMDHENMFWYRQDPGLGLRLIYFSYDVKMKEKGDIPEGYSVSREKKERFSLILESASTNQTSMYLCASSLRPGLLKTEAFFGQGTRLTVV.

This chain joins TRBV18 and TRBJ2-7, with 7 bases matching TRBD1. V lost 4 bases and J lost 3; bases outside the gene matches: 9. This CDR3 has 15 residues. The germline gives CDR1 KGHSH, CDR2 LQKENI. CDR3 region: CASSLVRDSHYEQYF. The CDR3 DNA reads TGTGCCAGCTCACTAGTCCGGGACAGTCACTACGAGCAGTACTTC.

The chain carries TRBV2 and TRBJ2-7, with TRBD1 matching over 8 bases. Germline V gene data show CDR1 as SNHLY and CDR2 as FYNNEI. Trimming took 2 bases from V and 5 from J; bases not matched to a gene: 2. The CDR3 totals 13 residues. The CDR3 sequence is CASSEFRGHEQYF. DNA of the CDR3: TGTGCCAGCAGTGAATTCAGGGGGCACGAGCAGTACTTC.

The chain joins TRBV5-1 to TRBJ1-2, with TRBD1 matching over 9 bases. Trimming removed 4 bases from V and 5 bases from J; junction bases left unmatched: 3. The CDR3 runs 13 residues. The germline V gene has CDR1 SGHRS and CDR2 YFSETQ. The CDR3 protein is CASSPDRGYGYTF. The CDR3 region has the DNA TGCGCCAGCAGCCCTGACAGGGGGTATGGCTACACCTTC.

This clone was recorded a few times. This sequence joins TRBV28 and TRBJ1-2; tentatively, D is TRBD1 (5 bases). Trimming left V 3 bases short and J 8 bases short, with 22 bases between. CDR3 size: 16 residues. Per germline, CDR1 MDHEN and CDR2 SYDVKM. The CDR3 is CASSFTYQGPMGGYTF. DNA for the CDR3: TGTGCCAGCAGTTTCACATACCAGGGCCCCATGGGCGGCTACACCTTC.

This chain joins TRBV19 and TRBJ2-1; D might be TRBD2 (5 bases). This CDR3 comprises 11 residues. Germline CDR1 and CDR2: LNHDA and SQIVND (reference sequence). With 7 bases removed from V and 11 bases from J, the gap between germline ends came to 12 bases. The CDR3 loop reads CASTEGSKQFF. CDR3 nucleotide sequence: TGTGCCAGTACCGAGGGTTCCAAGCAGTTCTTC.

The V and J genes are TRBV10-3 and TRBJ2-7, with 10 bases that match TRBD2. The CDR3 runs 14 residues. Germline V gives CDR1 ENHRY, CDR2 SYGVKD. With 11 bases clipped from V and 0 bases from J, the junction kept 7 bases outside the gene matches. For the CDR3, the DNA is TGTGCCGTGAAACTAGCGGGGAGCTCCTACGAGCAGTACTTC. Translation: CAVKLAGSSYEQYF.

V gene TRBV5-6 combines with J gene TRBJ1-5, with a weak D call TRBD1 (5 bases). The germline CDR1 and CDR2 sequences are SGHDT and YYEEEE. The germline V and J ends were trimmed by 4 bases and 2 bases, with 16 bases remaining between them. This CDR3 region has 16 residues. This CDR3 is CASSQDGGGGNQPQHF. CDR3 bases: TGTGCCAGCAGCCAGGACGGGGGTGGGGGCAATCAGCCCCAGCATTTT.

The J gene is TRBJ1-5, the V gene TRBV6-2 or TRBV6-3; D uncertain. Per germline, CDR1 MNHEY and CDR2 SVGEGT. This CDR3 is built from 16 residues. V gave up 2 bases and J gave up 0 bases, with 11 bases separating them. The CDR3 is CASSYEISVSNQPQHF. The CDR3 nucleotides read TGTGCCAGCAGTTACGAAATCAGTGTTAGCAATCAGCCCCAGCATTTT.

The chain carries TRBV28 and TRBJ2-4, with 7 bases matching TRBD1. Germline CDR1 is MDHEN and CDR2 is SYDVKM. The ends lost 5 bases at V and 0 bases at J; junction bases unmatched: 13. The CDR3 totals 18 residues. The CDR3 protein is CASSNTPGQPLAKNIQYF. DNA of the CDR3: TGTGCCAGCAGTAATACCCCGGGACAGCCCTTAGCCAAAAACATTCAGTACTTC. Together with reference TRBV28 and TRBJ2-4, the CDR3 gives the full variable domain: DVKVTQSSRYLVKRTGEKVFLECVQDMDHENMFWYRQDPGLGLRLIYFSYDVKMKEKGDIPEGYSVSREKKERFSLILESASTNQTSMYLCASSNTPGQPLAKNIQYFGAGTRLSVL.

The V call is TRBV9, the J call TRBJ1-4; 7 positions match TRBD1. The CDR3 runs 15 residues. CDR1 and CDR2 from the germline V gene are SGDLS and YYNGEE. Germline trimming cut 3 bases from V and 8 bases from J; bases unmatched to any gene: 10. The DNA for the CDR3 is TGTGCCAGCAGCGGCTCCGGGACAGTATACGAAAAACTGTTTTTT. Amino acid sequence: CASSGSGTVYEKLFF. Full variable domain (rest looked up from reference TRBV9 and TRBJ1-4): DSGVTQTPKHLITATGQRVTLRCSPRSGDLSVYWYQQSLDQGLQFLIQYYNGEERAKGNILERFSAQQFPDLHSELNLSSLELGDSALYFCASSGSGTVYEKLFFGSGTQLSVL.